The present entry profiles one TCR beta chain with its context. Its antigen is currently unknown. Every subset's genomic DNA went evenly onto several immunoSEQ plates. Repertoires were generated with immunoSEQ multiplex PCR, while TCRdb's copy carries only in-frame clones and drops some. The sample records around 2.5 million clones, over 85% being singletons. The entry originates in a study of shared clonotypes between healthy human individuals. Whole-study findings and limits: Clonotypes that were shared across a handful of donors made up around 5% of naive CD4 clonotypes.

Germline CDR1 SNHLY, CDR2 FYNNEI. The CDR3 has 15 amino acids. V lost 5 bases and J lost 5; bases outside the gene matches: 11. All participating donors were Caucasian adults from Nashville, Tennessee. The specimen was naive CD4+ T cells from PBMCs. As to subset: CD45RA+ positively selected. The chain joins TRBV2 to TRBJ2-5; TRBD1 agrees at 7 bases. This receptor was taken from a man between 18 and 29 years old in good health. Some clones in this sample may be carry-over from other donors' samples. This CDR3 reads CASSRLDRAGETQYF. The CDR3 DNA reads as TGTGCCAGCAGTCGCCTCGACAGGGCCGGGGAGACCCAGTACTTC.